These 5 T cell receptor beta chains share one sample of origin, sequenced in a study of T cells in Graves' hyperthyroidism and ophthalmopathy. There were TCR beta CDR3 regions amplified from RNA transcripts. Initially, a first-round RT-PCR of the TCR CDR3 employed the HTBI primer set. Each CDR3 protein gets one entry after TCRdb re-called the multiplex PCR reads with MiXCR. This sample has nearly 600,000 distinct CDR3 sequences; about 14% occur once, and the top ten carry around 7%. Sequencing was done on a sample of blood. The receptors stem from a young woman with Graves' ophthalmopathy.

At least ten counts were recorded for this clonotype. The rearrangement uses TRBV20-1 and TRBJ2-1, with D unclear. Germline CDR1 reads DFQATT; CDR2 reads SNEGSKA (reference sequence). Trimming left V 5 bases short and J 4 bases short, with 9 bases between. The CDR3 runs to 12 residues. CDR3 in amino acids: CSAGKIYNEQFF. The CDR3 DNA reads TGCAGTGCTGGAAAAATTTACAATGAGCAGTTCTTC.

The table lists this clonotype with a count of one. The chain carries TRBV7-9 and TRBJ2-7; possible D gene TRBD2, 6 bases. This CDR3 spans 17 amino acids. Trimming removed 6 bases at V and 0 bases at J, with 21 bases between. Germline assignment: CDR1 SEHNR and CDR2 FQNEAQ (reference sequence). In nucleotides, the CDR3 is TGTGCCAGCAGTCTACATCCACGGCGGGGTGCCTCCTACGAGCAGTACTTC. Translation: CASSLHPRRGASYEQYF.

This clonotype was recorded many times. V gene TRBV28 combines with J gene TRBJ2-4, with 12 bases lining up with TRBD2. The V gene's germline CDR1 is MDHEN and CDR2 SYDVKM. This CDR3 has 15 residues. Trimming took 5 bases from V and 10 from J; bases not matched to a gene: 9. CDR3: CASSIRGLAGAIQYF. CDR3 sequence (DNA): TGTGCCAGCAGTATTCGGGGACTAGCGGGTGCTATTCAGTACTTC.

This chain links TRBV9 with TRBJ2-7, with TRBD2 matching over 8 bases. Germline CDR1 is SGDLS and CDR2 is YYNGEE. This CDR3 comprises 16 residues. Germline trimming cut 4 bases from V and 2 bases from J; bases unmatched to any gene: 11. The CDR3 DNA sequence: TGTGCCAGCAGCCGCGGTGGTAGCGGGGCAACCTACGAGCAGTACTTC. Translated, it gives CASSRGGSGATYEQYF.

The sample holds a few counts of this clonotype. The chain recombines TRBV14 with TRBJ1-4, with D unresolved. V was cut by 1 base and J by 8 bases, with 5 bases left in between. From germline, CDR1 is SGHDN and CDR2 FVKESK. The CDR3 loop spans 12 amino acids. Written as DNA, the CDR3 is TGTGCCAGCAGCCAAGTGGTCGAAAAACTGTTTTTT. Translated: CASSQVVEKLFF.